Below are 29 T cell receptor beta chains sequenced from a single sample in a study of T cell changes during pregnancy in multiple sclerosis. Generated by immunoSEQ multiplex PCR, the TCRdb table keeps only in-frame clones and is missing some. The sample has about 120,000 clones, over 85% seen once. The starting material was peripheral blood, obtained before pregnancy. Receptors originate from a female donor with multiple sclerosis, enrolled in a pregnancy study.

This clone was seen just once. V gene TRBV28 combines with J gene TRBJ2-7; TRBD1 might be the D (5 bases). The ends were cut back, 3 bases at V and 3 bases at J, with 12 bases in the middle. Looked up from germline, CDR1 is MDHEN and CDR2 is SYDVKM. CDR3 length: 14 amino acids. CDR3 sequence reads: CASSLVVGRYEQYF. The CDR3 DNA follows: TGTGCCAGCAGTTTGGTTGTGGGGCGCTACGAGCAGTACTTC.

The gene calls are TRBV19 and TRBJ2-6, with 10 bases that match TRBD2. The CDR3 spans 18 residues. V was clipped by 7 bases and J by 0 bases; unmatched bases: 9. CDR1 LNHDA and CDR2 SQIVND come from the germline V gene (reference sequence). The CDR3 bases are TGTGCCAGTATTGCTAGCGGGGGCCCTTTCTCTGGGGCCAACGTCCTGACTTTC. Amino acids: CASIASGGPFSGANVLTF.

The genes are TRBV27 and TRBJ2-7, with 7 bases fitting TRBD2. This CDR3 has 14 amino acids. V was clipped by 3 bases and J by 5 bases; unmatched bases: 7. Germline CDR1 MNHEY, CDR2 SMNVEV (reference sequence). CDR3 sequence (DNA): TGTGCCAGCAGTTTCCGGGGGGTGGAAAACGAGCAGTACTTC. Its protein product is CASSFRGVENEQYF.

The rearrangement joins TRBV27 to TRBJ2-1, with 7 bases identical to TRBD1. Germline V CDR1 and CDR2: MNHEY, SMNVEV (reference sequence). Losses at the gene ends were 5 bases for V and 1 base for J; bases not matched to a gene: 5. This CDR3 comprises 15 residues. CDR3 sequence reads: CASSPRDRSYNEQFF. The CDR3 coding sequence is TGTGCCAGCAGTCCCCGGGACAGATCCTACAATGAGCAGTTCTTC.

This rearrangement joins TRBV9 to TRBJ2-1; TRBD2 matches at 9 bases. This CDR3 has 17 amino acids. The trim removed 0 bases at V and 7 bases at J, leaving 11 bases unmatched. CDR1 and CDR2 from the germline V gene are SGDLS and YYNGEE. CDR3 loop: CASSVATGTSWKNEQFF. As DNA, the CDR3 is TGTGCCAGCAGCGTAGCTACCGGGACTAGCTGGAAAAATGAGCAGTTCTTC.

V gene TRBV30 combines with J gene TRBJ2-7; TRBD2 matches at 9 bases. Per germline, CDR1 GTSNPN and CDR2 SVGIG (reference sequence). This CDR3 is built from 12 residues. The junction had 6 bases not matched to a gene; V was cut back by 8 bases and J by 4 bases. The CDR3 sequence is CAGSGSGYEQYF. CDR3 DNA sequence: TGTGCCGGTAGCGGGAGCGGATACGAGCAGTACTTC.

The chain employs TRBV15 and TRBJ2-2; 12 bases agree with TRBD1. V lost 1 base and J lost 6; bases outside the gene matches: 6. Per the germline V gene, CDR1 is LNHNV and CDR2 is YYDKDF (reference sequence). The CDR3 consists of 17 residues. The CDR3: CATSRVVGTGGPGELFF. The DNA for the CDR3 is TGTGCCACCAGCAGAGTGGTAGGGACAGGGGGCCCCGGGGAGCTGTTTTTT.

The V call is TRBV2, the J call TRBJ2-5, with TRBD2 matching 9 bases. There are 15 residues in the CDR3. CDR1 is SNHLY, CDR2 FYNNEI, per germline. With V trimmed by 2 bases and J by 7 bases, 8 bases remained unmatched. The CDR3 reads CASSELRGGSWTQYF. CDR3 in DNA: TGTGCCAGCAGTGAATTGCGGGGGGGGTCTTGGACCCAGTACTTC.

The chain is built from TRBV29-1 and TRBJ1-2, with D perhaps matching TRBD1 (5 bases). The CDR3 sequence is 16 residues long. Germline assignment: CDR1 SQVTM and CDR2 ANQGSEA. V lost 6 bases and J 1 base, leaving 21 bases between the germline ends. The CDR3 here is CSVLPLAGMHNYGYTF. The CDR3 DNA follows: TGCAGCGTCCTCCCCTTGGCAGGGATGCATAACTATGGCTACACCTTC.

This clone was recorded a few times. This rearrangement joins TRBV2 to TRBJ1-5, with 10 bases aligning to TRBD1. Trimming removed 5 bases from V and 7 bases from J; junction bases left unmatched: 5. Germline CDR1 and CDR2: SNHLY and FYNNEI. The CDR3 is made up of 14 amino acids. The CDR3 region has the DNA TGTGCCAGCAGTTTTGGACAGGGGGAACAGCCCCAGCATTTT. It encodes CASSFGQGEQPQHF.

The chain employs TRBV5-1 and TRBJ2-4; maybe TRBD2 (5 bases). This CDR3 comprises 15 residues. The V end lost 2 bases, the J end lost 7 bases, and 16 bases lay between the germline ends. Germline assignment: CDR1 SGHRS and CDR2 YFSETQ. The CDR3, as DNA: TGCGCCAGCAGCTTAGGCCGGGGTCTACAGAACATTCAGTACTTC. This gives the protein CASSLGRGLQNIQYF.

This clone came up a few times. This chain uses TRBV30 with TRBJ1-2; TRBD1 might be the D (5 bases). The CDR3 runs to 15 residues. Germline V CDR1 and CDR2: GTSNPN, SVGIG (reference sequence). Trimming removed 5 bases at V and 7 bases at J, with 23 bases between. Written as DNA, the CDR3 is TGTGCCTGGGCCCAAAGCGCGGGACTCGGTAGTGGCTACACCTTC. Its protein product is CAWAQSAGLGSGYTF.

V is TRBV18 and J is TRBJ1-1; 7 positions match TRBD1. CDR3 length: 14 residues. The V and J ends lost 3 bases and 4 bases, in that order; junction bases with no gene match: 5. Per germline, CDR1 KGHSH and CDR2 LQKENI. The CDR3 protein is CASSPVTGPTEAFF. As DNA, the CDR3 is TGTGCCAGCTCACCTGTGACAGGGCCCACTGAAGCTTTCTTT.

This sequence joins TRBV9 and TRBJ2-1; no reliable D call. Germline values: CDR1 SGDLS, CDR2 YYNGEE. The CDR3 runs to 14 residues. V lost 0 bases to trimming and J lost 4 bases, with 8 bases between them. CDR3 coding DNA: TGTGCCAGCAGCGTAGGGCGGATATACAATGAGCAGTTCTTC. This encodes CASSVGRIYNEQFF. The full variable domain, in which reference TRBV9 and TRBJ2-1 provide the parts outside the CDR3, is DSGVTQTPKHLITATGQRVTLRCSPRSGDLSVYWYQQSLDQGLQFLIQYYNGEERAKGNILERFSAQQFPDLHSELNLSSLELGDSALYFCASSVGRIYNEQFFGPGTRLTVL.

The chain uses TRBV4-1 and TRBJ2-3; the D gene is possibly TRBD2 (5 bases). This CDR3 has 14 residues. Germline assignment: CDR1 MGHRA and CDR2 YSYEKL. Trimming cost V 4 bases and J 6 bases, with 14 bases left between them. The DNA for the CDR3 is TGCGCCAGCAGCCGGGGTAGTAGCGTCGATACGCAGTATTTT. It translates to CASSRGSSVDTQYF.

This clone was seen just once. The rearrangement links TRBV30 to TRBJ2-1; TRBD2 matches 8 bases. This CDR3 comprises 16 residues. The V gene's germline CDR1 is GTSNPN and CDR2 SVGIG (reference sequence). The J segment lost 3 bases and the V segment lost 5 bases, leaving 12 bases of the junction unmatched. CDR3 DNA sequence: TGTGCCTGGTCCCGAGGTGTGCGGGGGGACTACAATGAGCAGTTCTTC. This translates into CAWSRGVRGDYNEQFF. Full variable domain (remainder filled in from reference TRBV30 and TRBJ2-1): SQTIHQWPATLVQPVGSPLSLECTVEGTSNPNLYWYRQAAGRGLQLLFYSVGIGQISSEVPQNLSASRPQDRQFILSSKKLLLSDSGFYLCAWSRGVRGDYNEQFFGPGTRLTVL.

This clone was detected once. The chain combines TRBV19 with TRBJ2-7; 11 positions agree with TRBD1. Losses at the gene ends were 8 bases for V and 5 bases for J; bases not matched to a gene: 11. CDR1 is LNHDA and CDR2 is SQIVND in the germline V gene (reference sequence). The CDR3 has 15 amino acids. CDR3 nucleotide sequence: TGTGCCAGTTCTACCTGGACAGGGGGCAGGGACGAGCAGTACTTC. Protein: CASSTWTGGRDEQYF.

The chain is built from TRBV11-2 and TRBJ2-7; TRBD2 agrees at 7 bases. CDR1 is SGHAT, CDR2 FQNNGV, per germline. V trimming: 3 bases; J trimming: 2 bases; junction bases outside the gene matches: 10. The CDR3 runs 16 residues. CDR3 sequence (DNA): TGTGCCAGCAGCTTCTCTCCTAGCGGCACCACCTACGAGCAGTACTTC. Translating gives CASSFSPSGTTYEQYF.

The J gene is TRBJ2-7, the V gene TRBV9; maybe TRBD2 (5 bases). Germline lookup yields CDR1 SGDLS and CDR2 YYNGEE. V was clipped by 0 bases and J by 5 bases, with 12 bases between them. CDR3 length equals 14 residues. The CDR3 region is CASSVEERGHEQYF. The CDR3 nucleotides are TGTGCCAGCAGCGTAGAGGAACGGGGTCACGAGCAGTACTTC.

V gene TRBV5-6 combines with J gene TRBJ2-7; D perhaps matches TRBD1 (6 bases). CDR1 and CDR2 (germline): SGHDT, YYEEEE. V dropped 0 bases and J dropped 5 bases, with 9 bases sitting between them. CDR3 size: 13 residues. CDR3 DNA: TGTGCCAGCAGCTTGGCTGGGGGCGACGAGCAGTACTTC. Its protein is CASSLAGGDEQYF.

The chain recombines TRBV6-5 with TRBJ2-1, with TRBD1 matching over 11 bases. This CDR3 comprises 12 residues. Germline CDR1 is MNHEY and CDR2 is SVGAGI. V trimming: 5 bases; J trimming: 14 bases; junction bases outside the gene matches: 5. The CDR3 coding sequence is TGTGCCAGCAGTCTGGACAGGGGGCAGGAGTTCTTC. It translates to CASSLDRGQEFF.

This clone came up a few times. The chain combines TRBV6-1 with TRBJ1-1; D is possibly TRBD1 (6 bases). The CDR3 length is 15 residues. Germline V gene data show CDR1 as MNHNS and CDR2 as SASEGT. V was shortened by 4 bases and J by 5 bases, with 17 bases between the two germline ends. CDR3 region: CASSGWTAEGTEAFF. DNA of the CDR3: TGTGCCAGCAGTGGTTGGACAGCCGAGGGGACTGAAGCTTTCTTT.

The chain couples TRBV10-3 to TRBJ2-1; D may be TRBD2 (5 bases). V gave up 7 bases and J gave up 6 bases, with 10 bases separating them. Germline CDR1 and CDR2: ENHRY and SYGVKD. This CDR3 comprises 12 residues. CDR3 in amino acids: CAIMGEGNEQFF. The CDR3 DNA reads as TGTGCCATCATGGGAGAAGGCAATGAGCAGTTCTTC.

The gene calls are TRBV7-7 and TRBJ2-1; perhaps TRBD1 as D (6 bases). There are 17 residues in the CDR3. Germline V gene data show CDR1 as SSHAT and CDR2 as FNYEAQ (reference sequence). Trimming shortened V by 5 bases and J by 2 bases, and 19 bases separated the two germline ends. CDR3: CASSTMGDTKAYNEQFF. As DNA, the CDR3 is TGTGCCAGCAGCACTATGGGGGACACCAAGGCCTACAATGAGCAGTTCTTC.

The V and J genes are TRBV5-1 and TRBJ2-7, with 15 bases matching TRBD2. Germline CDR1 reads SGHRS; CDR2 reads YFSETQ. The CDR3 covers 21 residues. The V segment lost 2 bases and the J segment 0 bases; nucleotides outside the gene matches: 15. The CDR3 here is CASSFTRQGGLAGGNSYEQYF. DNA for the CDR3: TGCGCCAGCAGCTTCACACGACAGGGGGGACTAGCGGGAGGTAACTCCTACGAGCAGTACTTC.

This chain links TRBV5-1 with TRBJ2-5; D is uncertain. V lost 0 bases and J lost 2, with 8 bases in between. The germline V gene encodes CDR1 SGHRS and CDR2 YFSETQ. This CDR3 has 14 residues. The CDR3 nucleotides are TGCGCCAGCAGCTTGGGATGGGCGCAAGAGACCCAGTACTTC. Its translation is CASSLGWAQETQYF. The full variable domain, with the rest looked up from reference TRBV5-1 and TRBJ2-5, is KAGVTQTPRYLIKTRGQQVTLSCSPISGHRSVSWYQQTPGQGLQFLFEYFSETQRNKGNFPGRFSGRQFSNSRSEMNVSTLELGDSALYLCASSLGWAQETQYFGPGTRLLVL.

The gene calls are TRBV10-3 and TRBJ2-3; 11 bases match TRBD2. Germline trimming cut 6 bases from V and 0 bases from J; bases unmatched to any gene: 5. The CDR3 extends over 16 amino acids. Germline V gene sequence: CDR1 ENHRY, CDR2 SYGVKD. The CDR3 DNA sequence: TGTGCCATCAGCGATAGCGGGGGGGTGAGCACAGATACGCAGTATTTT. Translation gives CAISDSGGVSTDTQYF.

This chain joins TRBV2 and TRBJ1-4, with 9 bases matching TRBD1. Losses at the gene ends were 5 bases for V and 2 bases for J; bases not matched to a gene: 6. The germline CDR1 and CDR2 sequences are SNHLY and FYNNEI. CDR3 length: 16 residues. The CDR3 region has the DNA TGTGCCAGCAGTCGGGACAGGGTTGCGACTAATGAAAAACTGTTTTTT. It specifies CASSRDRVATNEKLFF.

The genes are TRBV19 and TRBJ2-2; 8 nucleotides align to TRBD1. The CDR3 length is 16 residues. CDR1 and CDR2 (germline): LNHDA, SQIVND (reference sequence). V was pared by 3 bases and J by 6 bases, with 9 bases of the junction left unmatched. The CDR3 loop is CASSIIRTGWPGELFF. The CDR3 DNA reads as TGTGCCAGTAGTATCATTAGGACAGGGTGGCCCGGGGAGCTGTTTTTT.